Shown below are 24 T cell receptor beta chains from a single sample sequenced in a study of prognosis after radiotherapy for stage I lung cancer. Amplicons of TCR beta CDR3 were generated from genomic DNA by two-round multiplex PCR. TRBV and TRBJ genes each had their own specific primers in first-round PCR. Each CDR3 protein gets one entry after TCRdb re-called the multiplex PCR reads with MiXCR. The sample contains under 75,000 distinct CDR3 sequences, approximately 25% of which appear only once. The specimen was PBMCs, collected before or after stereotactic body radiation therapy (not recorded which). Receptor source: a donor aged 50 or older with non-small cell lung cancer.

With regard to this clonotype: A much larger clone differs by one base, so this may be a read error. The CDR3 sequence is CASSPNQGLSPYEQYF. The DNA of the CDR3 is TGTGCCAGCTCACCAAACCAGGGGTTGAGCCCCTACGAGCAGTACTTC. The chain recombines TRBV18 with TRBJ2-7, with a possible D match to TRBD1 (6 bases). The germline CDR1 and CDR2 sequences are KGHSH and LQKENI. V lost 2 bases and J lost 2, with 16 bases in between. This CDR3 comprises 16 residues.

This clonotype was observed at least ten times. This chain uses TRBV20-1 with TRBJ2-1; TRBD2 matches 7 bases. V lost 2 bases, J lost 3 bases, and 10 bases stayed unmatched. The CDR3 length is 16 residues. Per the germline V gene, CDR1 is DFQATT and CDR2 is SNEGSKA (reference sequence). The CDR3 DNA is TGCAGTGCTAGACCGGTTGGGGGGGGGAACTACAATGAGCAGTTCTTC. Residues: CSARPVGGGNYNEQFF.

The table lists this clonotype with many counts. The J gene is TRBJ1-4, the V gene TRBV9; no clear D gene. This CDR3 contains 13 residues. In germline, CDR1 is SGDLS, CDR2 YYNGEE. Trimming shortened V by 3 bases and J by 12 bases, and 15 bases separated the two germline ends. This CDR3 reads CASSATSTGQLFF. In DNA, the CDR3 is TGTGCCAGCAGCGCCACCTCGACTGGGCAACTGTTTTTT.

This clonotype has ten or more counts. This chain connects TRBV6-1 to TRBJ2-7; D not certain. Trimming removed 5 bases at V and 7 bases at J, with 12 bases between. Germline CDR1 reads MNHNS; CDR2 reads SASEGT. CDR3 size: 12 residues. The CDR3 sequence: CASSNTVDEQYF. CDR3 nucleotides: TGTGCCAGCAGTAACACCGTTGATGAGCAGTACTTC.

This clonotype was seen repeatedly, ten times or more. The chain employs TRBV28 and TRBJ1-5; D not certain. Germline lookup yields CDR1 MDHEN and CDR2 SYDVKM. Trimming removed 6 bases at V and 5 bases at J, with 8 bases between. The CDR3 is 12 residues long. CDR3 sequence (DNA): TGTGCCAGCAGCTTTCTAGATCAGCCCCAGCATTTT. Its protein product is CASSFLDQPQHF.

This clonotype occurred many times. The chain carries TRBV5-6 and TRBJ1-2, with 10 bases lining up with TRBD1. The CDR3 length is 18 residues. CDR1 is SGHDT, CDR2 YYEEEE, per germline. The V and J ends lost 2 bases and 0 bases, in that order; junction bases with no gene match: 10. In nucleotides, the CDR3 is TGTGCCAGCAGCTTAACCCGGGACAGGGGATTCCCTAACTATGGCTACACCTTC. Its translation: CASSLTRDRGFPNYGYTF.

V gene TRBV5-1 combines with J gene TRBJ2-2; 9 bases map to TRBD2. V dropped 5 bases and J dropped 7; count of bases not matched to a gene: 9. The CDR3 runs 15 residues. CDR1 is SGHRS and CDR2 is YFSETQ in the germline V gene. The CDR3 reads CASSPSGGRNGELFF. The CDR3, as DNA: TGCGCCAGCAGTCCGAGCGGGGGGCGAAACGGGGAGCTGTTTTTT.

The V call is TRBV6-5, the J call TRBJ1-5; TRBD1 agrees at 9 bases. CDR3 length: 15 residues. Unmatched junction bases numbered 6, after V lost 4 bases and J lost 5 bases. CDR1 and CDR2 from the germline V gene are MNHEY and SVGAGI. The chain's CDR3 is CASSSLDRGDQPQHF. CDR3 nucleotide sequence: TGTGCCAGCAGTTCCCTGGACAGGGGAGATCAGCCCCAGCATTTT.

Details on this clonotype: A read error is likely here: a far larger clone is one base away. The chain uses TRBV6-2 or TRBV6-3 and TRBJ1-1, with TRBD1 matching 7 bases. After removal of 6 bases from V and 2 bases from J, the junction contained 6 bases not matched to a gene. The germline gives CDR1 MNHEY, CDR2 SVGEGT. The CDR3 sequence is 14 residues long. The CDR3 loop reads CASSLQGVNTEAFF. The CDR3 nucleotides are TGTGCCAGCAGCCTCCAGGGGGTCAACACTGAAGCTTTCTTT.

This clonotype appeared many times. V and J are TRBV20-1 and TRBJ1-5, with a weak D call TRBD1 (5 bases). This CDR3 is 15 amino acids long. In germline, CDR1 is DFQATT, CDR2 SNEGSKA (reference sequence). The ends were cut back, 0 bases at V and 4 bases at J, with 13 bases in the middle. The CDR3 loop reads CSARDLSRANQPQHF. The CDR3 DNA is TGCAGTGCTAGAGATTTAAGCAGGGCTAATCAGCCCCAGCATTTT.

This clonotype was counted at least ten times. This chain links TRBV27 with TRBJ2-3, with 13 bases identical to TRBD2. Germline V gene sequence: CDR1 MNHEY, CDR2 SMNVEV (reference sequence). Trimming cost V 7 bases and J 4 bases; bases outside gene matches: 11. The CDR3 extends over 17 amino acids. This CDR3 is CASTPPTSGGLPDTQYF. The CDR3 DNA reads as TGTGCCAGCACCCCGCCGACTAGCGGGGGGTTACCAGATACGCAGTATTTT.

This clonotype was recorded at least ten times. The J gene is TRBJ2-7, the V gene TRBV20-1; the D is unclear. Germline values: CDR1 DFQATT, CDR2 SNEGSKA (reference sequence). This CDR3 is built from 14 residues. Trimming removed 0 bases from V and 2 bases from J, with 11 bases in between. DNA for the CDR3: TGCAGTGCTAGAGAAACGGGTCACACCTACGAGCAGTACTTC. Residues: CSARETGHTYEQYF.

This clonotype was observed at least ten times. This chain uses TRBV3-1 with TRBJ1-6; weak D call: TRBD1 (5 bases). The CDR3 length is 13 residues. Trimming cost V 8 bases and J 6 bases, with 11 bases left between them. Per the germline V gene, CDR1 is LGHDT and CDR2 is YNNKEL (reference sequence). The CDR3 region has the DNA TGTGCCAGCTCCAGGGACTTTAATTCACCCCTCCACTTT. It is translated as CASSRDFNSPLHF.

V and J are TRBV5-1 and TRBJ1-2, with a tentative D call TRBD1 (5 bases). The CDR3 length is 13 residues. Germline V gives CDR1 SGHRS, CDR2 YFSETQ. V lost 2 bases, J lost 8 bases, and 13 bases lay in between. DNA for the CDR3: TGCGCCAGCAGCTTAGGATGGGGCTACGGCTACACCTTC. Encoded protein: CASSLGWGYGYTF.

The V call is TRBV28, the J call TRBJ1-1; D perhaps matches TRBD1 (6 bases). Germline CDR1 MDHEN, CDR2 SYDVKM. The CDR3 has 16 residues. V dropped 11 bases and J dropped 5 bases, with 27 bases sitting between them. CDR3 sequence reads: CAGTPPPGAGITEAFF. The CDR3 nucleotides are TGTGCCGGCACCCCCCCCCCGGGGGCGGGTATAACTGAAGCTTTCTTT.

By sample share, this clonotype is medium-sized (0.01 to 0.1%). The chain couples TRBV6-1 to TRBJ2-1, with 11 bases aligning to TRBD1. Germline V gene data show CDR1 as MNHNS and CDR2 as SASEGT. CDR3 length: 14 amino acids. J gave up 6 bases and V 6 bases, and 4 bases lay outside the gene matches. In DNA form, the CDR3 reads TGTGCCAGCAGACCCGGGACAGGGGGCAATGAGCAGTTCTTC. Translation: CASRPGTGGNEQFF.

This clonotype was counted at least ten times. The CDR3 loop reads CASSLVGSYNSPLHF. The CDR3 bases are TGTGCCAGCAGCCTCGTGGGCTCCTATAATTCACCCCTCCACTTT. The chain links TRBV3-1 to TRBJ1-6, with D uncertain. Germline V lookup: CDR1 LGHDT, CDR2 YNNKEL (reference sequence). This CDR3 spans 15 amino acids. V dropped 4 bases and J dropped 0 bases, with 7 bases sitting between them.

This clonotype occurred many times. The chain carries TRBV7-9 and TRBJ2-2; D gene unclear. Deletions cut 0 bases from V and 5 bases from J, with 4 bases between. Germline values: CDR1 SEHNR, CDR2 FQNEAQ (reference sequence). The CDR3 totals 13 residues. The CDR3 DNA follows: TGTGCCAGCAGCTTAGCCCCGACCGGGGAGCTGTTTTTT. Translated, it gives CASSLAPTGELFF.

This clonotype was observed at least ten times. CDR3 DNA: TGCAGTGCTGGGCTCATAACTAGCGGGGGGATCGAGCAGTACTTC. This translates into CSAGLITSGGIEQYF. The chain recombines TRBV20-1 with TRBJ2-7, with TRBD2 matching over 12 bases. The CDR3 has 15 amino acids. With V trimmed by 5 bases and J by 6 bases, 11 bases remained unmatched. Looked up from germline, CDR1 is DFQATT and CDR2 is SNEGSKA (reference sequence).

Many counts were recorded for this clonotype. The chain has TRBV12-3 or TRBV12-4 and TRBJ2-2, with 8 bases aligning to TRBD2. The junction had 13 bases not matched to a gene; V was cut back by 7 bases and J by 6 bases. CDR3 length: 16 amino acids. CDR3 sequence reads: CASTSNLAGGAGELFF. The CDR3 coding sequence is TGTGCCAGCACCTCTAACTTGGCGGGGGGTGCCGGGGAGCTGTTTTTT.

This clonotype was observed a handful of times. This likely came from a read error, as a far larger clone is one base away. The gene calls are TRBV6-2 or TRBV6-3 and TRBJ2-7; the match to TRBD1 covers 7 bases. In germline, CDR1 is MNHEY, CDR2 SVGEGT. Trimming removed 7 bases from V and 4 bases from J; junction bases left unmatched: 10. This CDR3 has 14 residues. This chain's CDR3 is CASNGTGTVYEQYF. As DNA, the CDR3 is TGTGCCAGCAATGGGACCGGGACAGTTTACGAGCAGTACTTC.

Remarks on this clonotype: Possible read error: a much larger clone is one base away. J is TRBJ1-1 and V is TRBV19, with D unresolved. The CDR3 has 14 residues. Germline CDR1 is LNHDA and CDR2 is SQIVND (reference sequence). Here the CDR3 DNA reads TGTGCCAGTAGTGTCCAGACCCTGAACGCTGAAGTTTTCTTT. Translation gives CASSVQTLNAEVFF.

This clonotype was found many times. The chain's CDR3 is CASSLVQTDTQYF. The CDR3 bases are TGTGCCAGCAGCTTAGTTCAAACAGATACGCAGTATTTT. The chain employs TRBV7-2 and TRBJ2-3; D ambiguous. Germline V gene data show CDR1 as SGHTA and CDR2 as FQGNSA. The CDR3 has 13 residues. V lost 1 base and J lost 3, with 5 bases in between.

This clonotype was found many times. This sequence joins TRBV20-1 and TRBJ2-7, with 7 bases fitting TRBD1. CDR1 is DFQATT and CDR2 is SNEGSKA in the germline V gene (reference sequence). Trimming at V came to 6 bases and at J to 3 bases, leaving 2 bases not matched to a gene. The CDR3 is 11 residues long. The CDR3 loop reads CSARDSYEQYF. In nucleotides, the CDR3 is TGCAGTGCAAGGGACAGCTACGAGCAGTACTTC.